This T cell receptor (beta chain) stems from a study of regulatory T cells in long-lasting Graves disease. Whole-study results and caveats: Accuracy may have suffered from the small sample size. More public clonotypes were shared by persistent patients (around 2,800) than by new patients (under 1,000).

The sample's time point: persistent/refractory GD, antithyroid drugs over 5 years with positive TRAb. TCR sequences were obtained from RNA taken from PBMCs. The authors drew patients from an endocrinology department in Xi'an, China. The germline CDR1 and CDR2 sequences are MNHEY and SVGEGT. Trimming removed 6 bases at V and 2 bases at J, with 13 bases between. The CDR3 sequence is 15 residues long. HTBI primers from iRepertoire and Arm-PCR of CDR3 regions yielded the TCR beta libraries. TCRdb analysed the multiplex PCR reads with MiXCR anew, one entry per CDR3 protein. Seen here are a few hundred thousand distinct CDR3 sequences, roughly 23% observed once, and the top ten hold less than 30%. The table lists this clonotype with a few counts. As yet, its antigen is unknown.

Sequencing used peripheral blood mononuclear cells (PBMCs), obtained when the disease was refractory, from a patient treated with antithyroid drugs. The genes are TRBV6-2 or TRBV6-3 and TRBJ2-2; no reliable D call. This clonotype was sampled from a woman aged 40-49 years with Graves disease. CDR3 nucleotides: TGTGCCAGCAGAACAGCCGTGTCCAACACCGGGGAGCTGTTTTTT. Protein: CASRTAVSNTGELFF.